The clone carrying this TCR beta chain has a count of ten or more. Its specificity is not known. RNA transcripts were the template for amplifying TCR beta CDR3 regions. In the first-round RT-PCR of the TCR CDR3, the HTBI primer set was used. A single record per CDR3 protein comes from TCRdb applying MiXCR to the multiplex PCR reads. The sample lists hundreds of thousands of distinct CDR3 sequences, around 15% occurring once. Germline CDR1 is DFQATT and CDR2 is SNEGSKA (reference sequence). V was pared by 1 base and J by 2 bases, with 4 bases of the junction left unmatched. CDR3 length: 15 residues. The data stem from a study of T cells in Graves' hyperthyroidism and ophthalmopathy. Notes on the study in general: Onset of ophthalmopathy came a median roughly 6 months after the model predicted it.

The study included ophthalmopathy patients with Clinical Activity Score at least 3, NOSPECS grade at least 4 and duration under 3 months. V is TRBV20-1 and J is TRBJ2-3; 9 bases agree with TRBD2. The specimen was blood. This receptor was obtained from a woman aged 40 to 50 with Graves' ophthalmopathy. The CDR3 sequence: CSARGSGGYTDTQYF. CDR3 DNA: TGCAGTGCTAGAGGTAGCGGGGGCTACACAGATACGCAGTATTTT.